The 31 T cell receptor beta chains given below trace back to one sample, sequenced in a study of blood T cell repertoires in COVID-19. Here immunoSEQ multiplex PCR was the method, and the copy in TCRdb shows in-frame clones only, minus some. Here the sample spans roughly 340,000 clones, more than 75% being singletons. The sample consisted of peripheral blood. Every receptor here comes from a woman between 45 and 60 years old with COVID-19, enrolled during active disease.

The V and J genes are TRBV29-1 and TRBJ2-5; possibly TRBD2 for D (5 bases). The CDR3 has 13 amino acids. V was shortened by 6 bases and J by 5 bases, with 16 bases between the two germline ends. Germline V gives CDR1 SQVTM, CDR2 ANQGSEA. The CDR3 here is CSVVSRGRETQYF. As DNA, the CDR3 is TGCAGCGTCGTGTCCCGGGGTAGGGAGACCCAGTACTTC.

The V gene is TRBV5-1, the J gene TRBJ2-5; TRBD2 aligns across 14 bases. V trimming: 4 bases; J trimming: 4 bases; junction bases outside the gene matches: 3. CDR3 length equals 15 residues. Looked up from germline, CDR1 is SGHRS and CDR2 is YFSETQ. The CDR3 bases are TGCGCCAGCAGCGAGACTAGCGGGAGGGCAGAGACCCAGTACTTC. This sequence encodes CASSETSGRAETQYF.

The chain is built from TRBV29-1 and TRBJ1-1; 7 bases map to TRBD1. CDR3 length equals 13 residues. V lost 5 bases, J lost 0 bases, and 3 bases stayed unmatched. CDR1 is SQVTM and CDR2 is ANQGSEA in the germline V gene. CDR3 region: CSVRGQLNTEAFF. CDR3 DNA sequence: TGCAGCGTTAGGGGACAGCTGAACACTGAAGCTTTCTTT.

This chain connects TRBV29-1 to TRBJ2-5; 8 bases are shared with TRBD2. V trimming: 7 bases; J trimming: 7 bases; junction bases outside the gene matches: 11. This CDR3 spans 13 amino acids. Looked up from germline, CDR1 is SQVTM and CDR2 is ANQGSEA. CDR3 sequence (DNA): TGCAGCGCTTTAGGGACTAGAGGAGCGACCCAGTACTTC. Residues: CSALGTRGATQYF.

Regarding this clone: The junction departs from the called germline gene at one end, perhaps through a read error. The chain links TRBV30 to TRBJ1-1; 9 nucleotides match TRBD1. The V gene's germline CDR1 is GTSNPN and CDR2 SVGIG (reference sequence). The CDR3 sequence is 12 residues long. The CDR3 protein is CAWSRWDREDGF. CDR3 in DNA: TGTGCCTGGAGTAGGTGGGACAGGGAGGACGGGTTT. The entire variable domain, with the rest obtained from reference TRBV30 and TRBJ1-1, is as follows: SQTIHQWPATLVQPVGSPLSLECTVEGTSNPNLYWYRQAAGRGLQLLFYSVGIGQISSEVPQNLSASRPQDRQFILSSKKLLLSDSGFYLCAWSRWDREDGFGQGTRLTVV.

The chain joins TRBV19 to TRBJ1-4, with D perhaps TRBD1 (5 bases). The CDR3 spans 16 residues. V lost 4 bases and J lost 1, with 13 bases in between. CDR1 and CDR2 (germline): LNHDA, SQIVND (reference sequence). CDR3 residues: CASSTRRQITNEKLFF. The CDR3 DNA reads TGTGCCAGTAGTACCCGACGACAGATAACTAATGAAAAACTGTTTTTT.

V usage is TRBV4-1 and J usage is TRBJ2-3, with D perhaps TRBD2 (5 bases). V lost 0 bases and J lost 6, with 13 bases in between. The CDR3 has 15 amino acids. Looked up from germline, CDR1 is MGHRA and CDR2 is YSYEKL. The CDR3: CASSQDPSPLDTQYF. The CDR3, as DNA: TGCGCCAGCAGCCAAGATCCTAGCCCCTTGGATACGCAGTATTTT.

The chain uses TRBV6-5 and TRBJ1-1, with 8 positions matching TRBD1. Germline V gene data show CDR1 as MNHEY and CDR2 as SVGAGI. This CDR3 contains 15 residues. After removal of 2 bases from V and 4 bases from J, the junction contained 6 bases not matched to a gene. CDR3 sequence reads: CASSYGDRLATEAFF. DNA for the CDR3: TGTGCCAGCAGTTACGGGGACAGGTTGGCCACTGAAGCTTTCTTT.

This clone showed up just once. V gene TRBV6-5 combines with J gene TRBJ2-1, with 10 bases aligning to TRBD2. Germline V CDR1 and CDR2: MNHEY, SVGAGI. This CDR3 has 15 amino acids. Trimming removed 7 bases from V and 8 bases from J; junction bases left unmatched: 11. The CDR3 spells CASTTKAGGPYEQFF. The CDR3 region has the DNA TGTGCCAGCACCACAAAAGCGGGAGGGCCCTATGAGCAGTTCTTC.

The CDR3 DNA follows: TGTGCCATCAGGGGACAGGGGGGATCACCCCTCCACTTT. It codes for CAIRGQGGSPLHF. The gene calls are TRBV10-3 and TRBJ1-6, with 11 bases fitting TRBD1. Per germline, CDR1 ENHRY and CDR2 SYGVKD. J gave up 10 bases and V 6 bases, and 2 bases lay outside the gene matches. CDR3 length: 13 amino acids.

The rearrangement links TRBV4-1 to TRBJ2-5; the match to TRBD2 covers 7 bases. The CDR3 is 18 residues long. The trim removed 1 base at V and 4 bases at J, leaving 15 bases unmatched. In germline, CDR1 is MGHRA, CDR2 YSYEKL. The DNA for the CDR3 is TGCGCCAGCAGCCAAGCCCCACCTAGGACTAGTCGATTAGAGACCCAGTACTTC. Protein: CASSQAPPRTSRLETQYF.

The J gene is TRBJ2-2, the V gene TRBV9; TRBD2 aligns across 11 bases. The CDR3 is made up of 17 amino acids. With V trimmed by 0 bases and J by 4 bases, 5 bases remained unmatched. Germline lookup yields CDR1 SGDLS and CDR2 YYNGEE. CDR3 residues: CASSVGLGTSGTGELFF. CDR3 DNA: TGTGCCAGCAGCGTAGGGTTGGGGACTAGCGGCACCGGGGAGCTGTTTTTT.

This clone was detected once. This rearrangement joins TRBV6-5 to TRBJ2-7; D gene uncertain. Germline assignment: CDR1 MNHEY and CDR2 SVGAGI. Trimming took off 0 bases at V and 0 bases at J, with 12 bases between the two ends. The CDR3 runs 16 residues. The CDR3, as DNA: TGTGCCAGCAGTTACTCGAACGCGGCTAGCTCCTACGAGCAGTACTTC. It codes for CASSYSNAASSYEQYF.

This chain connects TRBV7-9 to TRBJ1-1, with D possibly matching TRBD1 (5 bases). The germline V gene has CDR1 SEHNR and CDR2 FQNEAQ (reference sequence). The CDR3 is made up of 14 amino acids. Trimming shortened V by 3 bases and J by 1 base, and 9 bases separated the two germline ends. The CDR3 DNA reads TGTGCCAGCAGCTTTTCCAGGGAGAACACTGAAGCTTTCTTT. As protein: CASSFSRENTEAFF.

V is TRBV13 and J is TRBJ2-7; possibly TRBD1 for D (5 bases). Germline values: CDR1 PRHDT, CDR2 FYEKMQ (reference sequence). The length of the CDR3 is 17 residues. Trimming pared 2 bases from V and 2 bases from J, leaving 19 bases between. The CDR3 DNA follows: TGTGCCAGCAGCTTACGGACAAATGGACGGATGCCCTACGAGCAGTACTTC. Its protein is CASSLRTNGRMPYEQYF.

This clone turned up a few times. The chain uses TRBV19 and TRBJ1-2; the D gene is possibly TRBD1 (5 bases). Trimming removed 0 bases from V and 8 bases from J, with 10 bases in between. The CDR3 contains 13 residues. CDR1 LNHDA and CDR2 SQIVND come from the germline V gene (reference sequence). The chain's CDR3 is CASSIEGRGGYTF. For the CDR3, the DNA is TGTGCCAGTAGTATAGAGGGGCGGGGAGGCTACACCTTC. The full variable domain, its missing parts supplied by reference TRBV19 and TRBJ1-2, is DGGITQSPKYLFRKEGQNVTLSCEQNLNHDAMYWYRQDPGQGLRLIYYSQIVNDFQKGDIAEGYSVSREKKESFPLTVTSAQKNPTAFYLCASSIEGRGGYTFGSGTRLTVV.

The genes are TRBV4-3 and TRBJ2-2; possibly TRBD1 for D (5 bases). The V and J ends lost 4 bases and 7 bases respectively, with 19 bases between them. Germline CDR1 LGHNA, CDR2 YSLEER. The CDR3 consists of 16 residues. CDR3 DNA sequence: TGCGCCAGCAGCCCTATGTCAGGGATTATGAACGGGGAGCTGTTTTTT. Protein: CASSPMSGIMNGELFF.

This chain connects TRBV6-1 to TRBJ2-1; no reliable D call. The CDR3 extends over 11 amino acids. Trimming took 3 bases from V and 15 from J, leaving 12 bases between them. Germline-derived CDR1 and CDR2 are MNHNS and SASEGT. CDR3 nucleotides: TGTGCCAGCAGTGATATCGACAAGGCGTTCTTC. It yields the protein CASSDIDKAFF.

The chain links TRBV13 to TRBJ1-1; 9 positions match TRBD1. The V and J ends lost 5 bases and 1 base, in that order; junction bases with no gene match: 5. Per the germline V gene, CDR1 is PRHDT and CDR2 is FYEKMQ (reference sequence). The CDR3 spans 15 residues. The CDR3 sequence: CASSPRTGANTEAFF. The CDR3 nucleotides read TGTGCCAGCAGCCCGCGGACAGGGGCGAACACTGAAGCTTTCTTT.

CDR3 loop: CAWSPPGTFNSPLHF. CDR3 nucleotides: TGTGCCTGGAGTCCCCCGGGGACTTTCAATTCACCCCTCCACTTT. The rearrangement joins TRBV30 to TRBJ1-6; tentatively, D is TRBD1 (5 bases). The germline V gene encodes CDR1 GTSNPN and CDR2 SVGIG (reference sequence). The CDR3 loop spans 15 amino acids. Trimming removed 2 bases at V and 7 bases at J, with 15 bases between.

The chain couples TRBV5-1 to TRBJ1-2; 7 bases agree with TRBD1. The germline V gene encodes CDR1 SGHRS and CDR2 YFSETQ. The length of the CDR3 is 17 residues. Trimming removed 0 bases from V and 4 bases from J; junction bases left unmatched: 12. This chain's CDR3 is CASSLAIQGPGGYGYTF. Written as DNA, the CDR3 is TGCGCCAGCAGCTTGGCCATACAGGGGCCGGGTGGCTATGGCTACACCTTC. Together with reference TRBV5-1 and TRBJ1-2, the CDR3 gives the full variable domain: KAGVTQTPRYLIKTRGQQVTLSCSPISGHRSVSWYQQTPGQGLQFLFEYFSETQRNKGNFPGRFSGRQFSNSRSEMNVSTLELGDSALYLCASSLAIQGPGGYGYTFGSGTRLTVV.

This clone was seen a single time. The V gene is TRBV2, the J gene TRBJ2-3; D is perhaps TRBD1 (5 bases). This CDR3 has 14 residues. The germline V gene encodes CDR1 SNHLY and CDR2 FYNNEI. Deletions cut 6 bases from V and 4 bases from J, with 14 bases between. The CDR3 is CASRRNQGADTQYF. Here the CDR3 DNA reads TGTGCCAGCAGGCGAAATCAGGGCGCAGATACGCAGTATTTT.

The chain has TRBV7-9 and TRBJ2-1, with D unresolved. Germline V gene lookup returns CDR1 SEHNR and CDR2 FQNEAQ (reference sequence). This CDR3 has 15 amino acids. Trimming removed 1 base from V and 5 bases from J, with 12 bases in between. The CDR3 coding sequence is TGTGCCAGCAGCTTAGATTCGTATCCTCACAATGAGCAGTTCTTC. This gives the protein CASSLDSYPHNEQFF.

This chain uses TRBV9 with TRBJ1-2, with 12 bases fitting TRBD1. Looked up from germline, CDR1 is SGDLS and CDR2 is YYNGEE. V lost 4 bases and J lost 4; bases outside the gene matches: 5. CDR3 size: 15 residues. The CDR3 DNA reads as TGTGCCAGCAGCTGGGGGACAGGGGGCGGCTATGGCTACACCTTC. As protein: CASSWGTGGGYGYTF.

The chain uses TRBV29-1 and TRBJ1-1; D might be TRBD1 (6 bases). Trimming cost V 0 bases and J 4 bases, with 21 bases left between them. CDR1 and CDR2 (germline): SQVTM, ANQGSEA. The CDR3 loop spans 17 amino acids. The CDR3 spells CSVEDRGRALNRTEAFF. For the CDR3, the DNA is TGCAGCGTTGAAGATAGGGGGAGGGCCCTCAATCGCACTGAAGCTTTCTTT.

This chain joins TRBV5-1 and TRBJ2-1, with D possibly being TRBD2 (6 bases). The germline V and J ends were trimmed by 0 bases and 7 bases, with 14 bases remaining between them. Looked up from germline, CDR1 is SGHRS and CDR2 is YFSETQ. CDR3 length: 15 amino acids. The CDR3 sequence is CASSLVGRGGNEQFF. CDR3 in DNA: TGCGCCAGCAGCTTGGTCGGGCGGGGAGGAAATGAGCAGTTCTTC.

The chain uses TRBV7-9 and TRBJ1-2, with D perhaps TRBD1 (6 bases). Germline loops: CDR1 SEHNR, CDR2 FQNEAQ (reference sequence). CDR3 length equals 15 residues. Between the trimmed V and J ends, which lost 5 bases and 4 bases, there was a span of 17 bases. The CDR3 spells CASSHGTSHIYGYTF. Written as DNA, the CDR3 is TGTGCCAGCAGCCACGGGACATCCCACATCTATGGCTACACCTTC.

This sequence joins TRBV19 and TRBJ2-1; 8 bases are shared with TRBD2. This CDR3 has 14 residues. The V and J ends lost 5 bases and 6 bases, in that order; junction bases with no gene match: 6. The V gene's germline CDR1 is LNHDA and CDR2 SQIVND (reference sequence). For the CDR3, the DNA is TGTGCCAGTAGTCACCGGGAGGGGGTCAATGAGCAGTTCTTC. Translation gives CASSHREGVNEQFF.

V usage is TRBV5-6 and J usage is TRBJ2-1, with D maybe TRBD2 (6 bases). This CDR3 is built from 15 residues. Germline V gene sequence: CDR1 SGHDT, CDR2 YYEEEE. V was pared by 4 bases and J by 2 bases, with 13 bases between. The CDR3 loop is CASSPLGLAYNEQFF. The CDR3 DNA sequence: TGTGCCAGCAGCCCGCTGGGACTGGCCTACAATGAGCAGTTCTTC.

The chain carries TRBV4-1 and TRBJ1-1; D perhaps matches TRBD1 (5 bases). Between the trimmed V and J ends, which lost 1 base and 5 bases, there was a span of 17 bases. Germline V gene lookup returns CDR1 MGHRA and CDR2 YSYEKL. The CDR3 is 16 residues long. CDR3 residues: CASSQVGLARRTEAFF. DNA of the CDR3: TGCGCCAGCAGCCAAGTGGGACTAGCCCGGAGGACTGAAGCTTTCTTT.

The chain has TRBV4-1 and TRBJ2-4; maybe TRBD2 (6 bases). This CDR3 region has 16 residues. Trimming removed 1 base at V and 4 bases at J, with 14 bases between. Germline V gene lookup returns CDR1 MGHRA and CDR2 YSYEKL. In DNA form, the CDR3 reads TGCGCCAGCAGCCAAGCGGATGTGAGCGGGAAAAACATTCAGTACTTC. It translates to CASSQADVSGKNIQYF.